This T cell receptor beta chain was documented in a study of blood T cells in healthy people across ages. Whole-study results and caveats: Diversity estimates drawn from one million T cells were deemed underestimates.

This CDR3 has 19 amino acids. J gave up 1 base and V 3 bases, and 16 bases lay outside the gene matches. Germline CDR1 and CDR2: SGHTA and FQGNSA. It was with a sample-barcoded 5' primer and a J-beta primer mix that a second PCR of about 6 to 12 cycles was run. Each cDNA molecule carried a tag from a template-switch adaptor that contained 12 random nucleotides. TCRdb processed the 5' RACE reads anew with MiXCR; each CDR3 protein has one entry. The sample lists 730,000 or so distinct CDR3 sequences; around 41% were seen once. This clonotype was seen only once. What it binds is not known. Per sample, at least 5 micrograms of total RNA were extracted.

The sample was blood. This TCR was sampled from a man older than 75 in good health. The chain joins TRBV7-2 to TRBJ2-3; TRBD1 matches 7 bases. CDR3 in DNA: TGTGCCAGCAGCTTGGCGTTGTTACCGGGACAGATATGCACAGATACGCAGTATTTT. This codes for CASSLALLPGQICTDTQYF.